One and the same sample provided the 5 T cell receptor beta chains below, sequenced in a study of OX40 agonist ivuxolimab in advanced cancers. Sequenced by immunoSEQ multiplex PCR; TCRdb stores in-frame clones only, minus some. The sample has 80,000 to 100,000 clones, roughly 87% seen once; the top ten hold under 0.55%. Sequenced material: CD4+ or CD8+ T cells sorted from blood, taken in a trial of the OX40 agonist ivuxolimab. Source of these receptors: an adult with an advanced solid tumor such as melanoma, head and neck, liver or kidney cancer.

The chain employs TRBV19 and TRBJ2-1; D gene ambiguous. Germline loops: CDR1 LNHDA, CDR2 SQIVND (reference sequence). The CDR3 consists of 14 residues. The ends were cut back, 2 bases at V and 4 bases at J, with 9 bases in the middle. The CDR3: CASSISGQYNEQFF. The CDR3 DNA reads TGTGCCAGTAGTATAAGTGGGCAATACAATGAGCAGTTCTTC.

This chain links TRBV5-6 with TRBJ1-2; D is ambiguous. Germline V CDR1 and CDR2: SGHDT, YYEEEE. Between the trimmed V and J ends, which lost 1 base and 3 bases, there was a span of 7 bases. The CDR3 totals 13 residues. CDR3 bases: TGTGCCAGCAGCTTGCAGGCAGACTATGGCTACACCTTC. Its protein product is CASSLQADYGYTF. The full variable domain, its missing parts supplied by reference TRBV5-6 and TRBJ1-2, is DAGVTQSPTHLIKTRGQQVTLRCSPKSGHDTVSWYQQALGQGPQFIFQYYEEEERQRGNFPDRFSGHQFPNYSSELNVNALLLGDSALYLCASSLQADYGYTFGSGTRLTVV.

V usage is TRBV11-1 and J usage is TRBJ1-4; tentatively, D is TRBD1 (5 bases). This CDR3 contains 18 residues. Germline loops: CDR1 SGHAT, CDR2 FQDESV (reference sequence). Trimming removed 3 bases from V and 0 bases from J, with 17 bases in between. The CDR3 coding sequence is TGTGCCAGCAGCTTGGGGTGGTCAGGGTTGGCAACTAATGAAAAACTGTTTTTT. Translating it yields CASSLGWSGLATNEKLFF.

J is TRBJ2-3 and V is TRBV4-1; 7 bases match TRBD1. This CDR3 contains 15 residues. The V segment lost 1 base and the J segment 6 bases; nucleotides outside the gene matches: 7. The germline V gene has CDR1 MGHRA and CDR2 YSYEKL. The CDR3 DNA reads TGCGCCAGCAGCCAAGGACAGACAGGGCTGGATACGCAGTATTTT. Translated: CASSQGQTGLDTQYF.

The rearrangement links TRBV7-2 to TRBJ2-7; the D is unclear. The CDR3 consists of 16 residues. V lost 1 base to trimming and J lost 2 bases, with 15 bases between them. Germline V gives CDR1 SGHTA, CDR2 FQGNSA. The CDR3 loop reads CASSLVAAEPAYEQYF. The CDR3 DNA reads as TGTGCCAGCAGCTTAGTAGCCGCGGAGCCCGCCTACGAGCAGTACTTC.